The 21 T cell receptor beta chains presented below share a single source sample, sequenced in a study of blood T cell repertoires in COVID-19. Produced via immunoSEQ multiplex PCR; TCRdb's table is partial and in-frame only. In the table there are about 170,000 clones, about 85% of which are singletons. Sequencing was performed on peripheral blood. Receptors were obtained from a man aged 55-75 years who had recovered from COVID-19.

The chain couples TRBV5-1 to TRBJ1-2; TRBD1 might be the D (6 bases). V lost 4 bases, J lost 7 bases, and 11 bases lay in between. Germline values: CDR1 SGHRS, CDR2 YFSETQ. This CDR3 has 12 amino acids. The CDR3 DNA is TGCGCCAGCAGCCATCAGGGGAGTGGCTACACCTTC. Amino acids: CASSHQGSGYTF. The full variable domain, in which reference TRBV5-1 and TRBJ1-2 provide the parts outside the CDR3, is KAGVTQTPRYLIKTRGQQVTLSCSPISGHRSVSWYQQTPGQGLQFLFEYFSETQRNKGNFPGRFSGRQFSNSRSEMNVSTLELGDSALYLCASSHQGSGYTFGSGTRLTVV.

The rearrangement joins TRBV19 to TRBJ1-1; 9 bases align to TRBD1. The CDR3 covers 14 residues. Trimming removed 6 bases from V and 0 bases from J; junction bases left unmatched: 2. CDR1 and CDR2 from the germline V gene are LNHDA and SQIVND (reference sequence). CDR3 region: CASRGQGVNTEAFF. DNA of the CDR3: TGTGCCAGTAGGGGACAGGGAGTGAACACTGAAGCTTTCTTT.

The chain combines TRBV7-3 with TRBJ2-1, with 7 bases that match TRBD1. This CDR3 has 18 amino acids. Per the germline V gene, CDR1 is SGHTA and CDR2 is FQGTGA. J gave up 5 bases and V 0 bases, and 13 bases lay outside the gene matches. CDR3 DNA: TGTGCCAGCAGCTTAACGACGGAAACAGGGGATCCCAACAATGAGCAGTTCTTC. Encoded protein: CASSLTTETGDPNNEQFF.

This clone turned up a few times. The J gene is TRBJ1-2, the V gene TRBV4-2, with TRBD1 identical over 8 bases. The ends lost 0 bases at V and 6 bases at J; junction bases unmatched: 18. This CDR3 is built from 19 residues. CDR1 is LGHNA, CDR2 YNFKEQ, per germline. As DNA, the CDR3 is TGTGCCAGCAGCCAAGATATCCTTAGACAAGGACAGGGAAGGGATGGCTACACCTTC. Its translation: CASSQDILRQGQGRDGYTF.

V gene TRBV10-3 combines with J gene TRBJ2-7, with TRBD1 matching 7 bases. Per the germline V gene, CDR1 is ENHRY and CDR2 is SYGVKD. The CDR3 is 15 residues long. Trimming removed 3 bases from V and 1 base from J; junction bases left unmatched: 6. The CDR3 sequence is CAISDDRAISYEQYF. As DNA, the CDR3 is TGTGCCATCAGTGACGACAGGGCGATTTCCTACGAGCAGTACTTC.

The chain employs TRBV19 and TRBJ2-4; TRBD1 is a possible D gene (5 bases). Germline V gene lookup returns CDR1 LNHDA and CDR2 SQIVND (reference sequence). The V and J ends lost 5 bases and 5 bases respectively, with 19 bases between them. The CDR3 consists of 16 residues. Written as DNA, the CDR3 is TGTGCCAGTAGTGCTAGGGGAAGGGGTAAAGAAAACATTCAGTACTTC. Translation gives CASSARGRGKENIQYF.

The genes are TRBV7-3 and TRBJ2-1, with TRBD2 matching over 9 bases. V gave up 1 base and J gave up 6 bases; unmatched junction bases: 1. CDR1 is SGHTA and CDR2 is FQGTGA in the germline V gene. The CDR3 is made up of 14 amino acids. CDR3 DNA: TGTGCCAGCAGCTTAAGACTAGCGGCCAATGAGCAGTTCTTC. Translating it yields CASSLRLAANEQFF.

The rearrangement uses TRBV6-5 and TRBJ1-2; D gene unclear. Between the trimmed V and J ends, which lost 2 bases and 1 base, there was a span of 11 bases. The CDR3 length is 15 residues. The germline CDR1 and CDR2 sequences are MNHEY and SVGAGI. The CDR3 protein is CASSYTFTDNYGYTF. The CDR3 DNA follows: TGTGCCAGCAGTTACACGTTTACAGATAACTATGGCTACACCTTC.

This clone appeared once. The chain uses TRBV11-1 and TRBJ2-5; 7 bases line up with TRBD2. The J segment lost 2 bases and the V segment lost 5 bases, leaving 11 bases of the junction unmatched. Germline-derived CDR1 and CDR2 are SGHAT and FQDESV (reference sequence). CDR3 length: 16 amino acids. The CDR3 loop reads CASSERVAGLQETQYF. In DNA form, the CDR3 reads TGTGCCAGCAGCGAGAGGGTAGCGGGCCTGCAAGAGACCCAGTACTTC.

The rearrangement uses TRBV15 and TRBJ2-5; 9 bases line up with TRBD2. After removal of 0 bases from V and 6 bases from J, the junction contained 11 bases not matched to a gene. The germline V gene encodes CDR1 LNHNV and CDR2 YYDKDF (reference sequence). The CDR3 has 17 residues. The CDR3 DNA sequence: TGTGCCACCAGCAGAGAATTTCAAGCGGGGGGTAGAAAGACCCAGTACTTC. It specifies CATSREFQAGGRKTQYF.

CDR3 amino acids: CASSSGTANEKLFF. DNA of the CDR3: TGTGCCAGTAGTTCCGGGACAGCAAATGAAAAACTGTTTTTT. The chain recombines TRBV19 with TRBJ1-4; 7 bases are shared with TRBD1. This CDR3 is built from 14 residues. CDR1 LNHDA and CDR2 SQIVND come from the germline V gene (reference sequence). The V gene end was trimmed by 5 bases and the J gene end by 5 bases; junction bases not matched to a gene: 5.

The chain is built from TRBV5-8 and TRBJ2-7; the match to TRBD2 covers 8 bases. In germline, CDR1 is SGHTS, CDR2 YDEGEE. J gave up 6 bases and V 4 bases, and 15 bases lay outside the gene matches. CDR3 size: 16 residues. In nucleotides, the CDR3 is TGTGCCAGCAGCCCCGAGGGCAGCGGGGGAAGTTTCGAGCAGTACTTC. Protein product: CASSPEGSGGSFEQYF. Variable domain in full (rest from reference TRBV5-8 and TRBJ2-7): EAGVTQSPTHLIKTRGQQATLRCSPISGHTSVYWYQQALGLGLQFLLWYDEGEERNRGNFPPRFSGRQFPNYSSELNVNALELEDSALYLCASSPEGSGGSFEQYFGPGTRLTVT.

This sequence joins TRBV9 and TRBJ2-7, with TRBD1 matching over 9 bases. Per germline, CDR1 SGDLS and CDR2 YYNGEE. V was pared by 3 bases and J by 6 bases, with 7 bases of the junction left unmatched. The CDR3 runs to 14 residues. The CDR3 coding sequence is TGTGCCAGCAGCGGAATGGGACAGGGTGGCGAGCAGTACTTC. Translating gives CASSGMGQGGEQYF.

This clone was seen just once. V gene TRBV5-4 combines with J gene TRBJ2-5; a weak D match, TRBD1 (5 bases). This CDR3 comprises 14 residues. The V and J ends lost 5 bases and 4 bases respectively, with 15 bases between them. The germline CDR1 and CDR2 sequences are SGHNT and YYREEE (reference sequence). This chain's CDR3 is CASSPTGITETQYF. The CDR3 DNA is TGTGCCAGCAGTCCCACAGGTATCACAGAGACCCAGTACTTC. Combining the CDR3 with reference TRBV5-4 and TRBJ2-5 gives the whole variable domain ETGVTQSPTHLIKTRGQQVTLRCSSQSGHNTVSWYQQALGQGPQFIFQYYREEENGRGNFPPRFSGLQFPNYSSELNVNALELDDSALYLCASSPTGITETQYFGPGTRLLVL.

The CDR3 DNA follows: TGTGCCAGCAGCCTTAACGGGGTTAAGGGCGGGGAGCTGTTTTTT. This gives the protein CASSLNGVKGGELFF. The gene calls are TRBV7-3 and TRBJ2-2, with a weak D call TRBD2 (5 bases). V was trimmed by 5 bases and J by 7 bases, leaving 17 bases between them. The V gene's germline CDR1 is SGHTA and CDR2 FQGTGA. CDR3 length equals 15 residues.

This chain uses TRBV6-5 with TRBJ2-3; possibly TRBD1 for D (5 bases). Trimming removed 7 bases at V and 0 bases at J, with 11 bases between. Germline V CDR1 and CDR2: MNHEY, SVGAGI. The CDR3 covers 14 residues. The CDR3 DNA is TGTGCCAGCACCGACAGTTATAGCACAGATACGCAGTATTTT. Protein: CASTDSYSTDTQYF.

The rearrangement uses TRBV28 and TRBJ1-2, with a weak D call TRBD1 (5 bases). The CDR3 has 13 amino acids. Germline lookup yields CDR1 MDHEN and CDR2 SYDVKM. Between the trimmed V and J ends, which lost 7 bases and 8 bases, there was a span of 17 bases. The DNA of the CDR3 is TGTGCCAGCACTCCCTCCAGGAGGGGAGGCTACACCTTC. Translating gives CASTPSRRGGYTF.

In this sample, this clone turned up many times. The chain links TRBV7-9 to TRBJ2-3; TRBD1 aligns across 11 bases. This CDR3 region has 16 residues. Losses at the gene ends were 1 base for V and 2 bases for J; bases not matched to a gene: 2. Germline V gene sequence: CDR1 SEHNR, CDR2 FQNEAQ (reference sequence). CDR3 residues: CASSLGGQGVTDTQYF. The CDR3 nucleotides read TGTGCCAGCAGCTTAGGGGGACAGGGGGTCACAGATACGCAGTATTTT. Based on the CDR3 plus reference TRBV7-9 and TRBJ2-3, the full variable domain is DTGVSQNPRHKITKRGQNVTFRCDPISEHNRLYWYRQTLGQGPEFLTYFQNEAQLEKSRLLSDRFSAERPKGSFSTLEIQRTEQGDSAMYLCASSLGGQGVTDTQYFGPGTRLTVL.

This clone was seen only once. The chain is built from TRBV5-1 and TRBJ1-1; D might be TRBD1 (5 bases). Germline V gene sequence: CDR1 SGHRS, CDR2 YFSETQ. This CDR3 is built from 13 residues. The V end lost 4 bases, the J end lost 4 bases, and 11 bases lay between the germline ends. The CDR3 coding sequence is TGCGCCAGCAGCCCGGAAAGGGGCACTGAAGCTTTCTTT. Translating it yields CASSPERGTEAFF.

For the CDR3, the DNA is TGCAGCGTTGAAACTGAGGACAGAGGTGGCCCCTACGAGCAGTACTTC. It specifies CSVETEDRGGPYEQYF. The V gene is TRBV29-1, the J gene TRBJ2-7, with TRBD1 as a possible D gene (6 bases). V lost 2 bases to trimming and J lost 2 bases, with 19 bases between them. CDR3 length equals 16 residues. Germline V gives CDR1 SQVTM, CDR2 ANQGSEA.

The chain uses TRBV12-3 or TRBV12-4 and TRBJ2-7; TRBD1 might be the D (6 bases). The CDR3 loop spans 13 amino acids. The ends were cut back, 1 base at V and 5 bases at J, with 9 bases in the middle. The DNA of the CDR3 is TGTGCCAGCAGTTTAGGGGGGCCGAACGAGCAGTACTTC. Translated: CASSLGGPNEQYF.